This T cell receptor (beta chain) is drawn from a study of identical twins. General observations from the study: Within cord blood, abundant beta clonotypes carried fewer insertions, but memory repertoires showed no such trend. Out-of-frame alpha sequences common to twins were enriched for low generation probability.

TCRdb fed the 5' RACE reads into MiXCR, producing one record per CDR3 protein. Of some 730,000 distinct CDR3 sequences in the sample, 18% were seen once. The germline V and J ends were trimmed by 4 bases and 7 bases, with 16 bases remaining between them. In germline, CDR1 is DFQATT, CDR2 SNEGSKA (reference sequence). This CDR3 region has 13 residues. About this clonotype itself: Its antigen remains unknown.

These data also formed part of another study, on T cells expressing NK-cell markers. Turning to that study: The sequencing cohort of eight donors included seven HCMV-seropositive individuals and one seronegative individual. The share of CD8+ T cells held by dominant NKG2C+ clonotypes was 1.0-7.0% in roughly 6 donors.

Sequenced sample: PBMCs. This sequence joins TRBV20-1 and TRBJ1-1, with a weak D call TRBD1 (6 bases). The sequence was obtained from a woman aged 18-30 years in good health. The CDR3 loop reads CSANTGTLDEAFF. The DNA of the CDR3 is TGCAGTGCTAATACCGGGACACTAGATGAAGCTTTCTTT.